The source of this T cell receptor (beta chain) is a study of cytomegalovirus exposure and HLA in healthy donors. Findings and caveats of the study: Researchers catalogued around 150 TCR beta chains as cytomegalovirus-associated. Accounts indicate the classifier identified cytomegalovirus status with strong specificity and sensitivity. Usually a TCR sequence was rare, but some public TCRs were found in many donors.

The donors were part of the validation cohort, which consisted of roughly 120 subjects and was separate from the first cohort of roughly 620 subjects. TCRdb's copy holds only in-frame clones and misses some; the assay was immunoSEQ multiplex PCR. The table has around 200,000 clones, approximately 84% seen once. Remarks on this clone: Antigen specificity is unknown.

Sequences were obtained from PBMCs. This TCR derives from a woman aged 18-35 years in good health and CMV-seropositive.

The CDR3 is CASSQRTGEAFF. Here the CDR3 DNA reads TGTGCCAGCAGTCAGCGTACCGGGGAAGCTTTCTTT. The genes are TRBV6-6 and TRBJ1-1, with no clear D. Germline V gives CDR1 MNHNY, CDR2 SVGAGI (reference sequence). CDR3 size: 12 residues. Trimming pared 5 bases from V and 8 bases from J, leaving 12 bases between.